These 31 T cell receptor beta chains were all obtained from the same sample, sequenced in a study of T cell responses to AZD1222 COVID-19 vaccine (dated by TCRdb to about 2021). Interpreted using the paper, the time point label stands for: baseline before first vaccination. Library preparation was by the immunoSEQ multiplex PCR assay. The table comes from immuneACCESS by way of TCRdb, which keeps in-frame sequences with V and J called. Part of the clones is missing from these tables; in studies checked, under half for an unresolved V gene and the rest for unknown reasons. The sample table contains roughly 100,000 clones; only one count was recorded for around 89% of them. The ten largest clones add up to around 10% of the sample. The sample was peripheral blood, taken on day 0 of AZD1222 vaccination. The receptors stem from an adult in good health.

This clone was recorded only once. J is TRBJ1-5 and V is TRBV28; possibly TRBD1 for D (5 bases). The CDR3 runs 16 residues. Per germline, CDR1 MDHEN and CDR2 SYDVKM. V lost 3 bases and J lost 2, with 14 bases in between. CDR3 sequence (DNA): TGTGCCAGCAGTTTTTGGAGGGGACCGGGCAATCAGCCCCAGCATTTT. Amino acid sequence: CASSFWRGPGNQPQHF. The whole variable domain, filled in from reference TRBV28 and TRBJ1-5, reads DVKVTQSSRYLVKRTGEKVFLECVQDMDHENMFWYRQDPGLGLRLIYFSYDVKMKEKGDIPEGYSVSREKKERFSLILESASTNQTSMYLCASSFWRGPGNQPQHFGDGTRLSIL.

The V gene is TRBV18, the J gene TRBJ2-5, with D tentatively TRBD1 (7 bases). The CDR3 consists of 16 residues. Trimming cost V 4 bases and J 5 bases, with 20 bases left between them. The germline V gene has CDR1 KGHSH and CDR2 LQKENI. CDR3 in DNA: TGTGCCAGCTCACTTTCCGCGGGACAGCTGGGGGAGACCCAGTACTTC. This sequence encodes CASSLSAGQLGETQYF.

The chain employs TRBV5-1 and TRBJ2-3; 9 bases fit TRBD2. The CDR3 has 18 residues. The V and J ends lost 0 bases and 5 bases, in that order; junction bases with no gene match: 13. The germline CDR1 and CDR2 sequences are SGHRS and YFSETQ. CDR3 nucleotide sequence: TGCGCCAGCAGCTTGGGGTTAGCGGGAGTGCTGGTGGGAGATACGCAGTATTTT. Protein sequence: CASSLGLAGVLVGDTQYF.

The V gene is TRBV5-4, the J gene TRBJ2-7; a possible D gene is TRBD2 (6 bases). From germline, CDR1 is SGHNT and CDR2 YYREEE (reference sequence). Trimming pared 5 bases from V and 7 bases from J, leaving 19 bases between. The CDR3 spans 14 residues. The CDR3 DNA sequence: TGTGCCAGCAGTCTCGGAGGGCAGGTACAGGAGCAGTACTTC. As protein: CASSLGGQVQEQYF.

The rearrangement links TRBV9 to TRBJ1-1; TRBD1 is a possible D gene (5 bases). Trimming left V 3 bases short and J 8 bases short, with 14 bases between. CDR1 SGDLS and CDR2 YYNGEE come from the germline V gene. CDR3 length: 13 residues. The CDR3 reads CASSAGPRGEAFF. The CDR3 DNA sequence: TGTGCCAGCAGCGCCGGACCCCGGGGGGAAGCTTTCTTT.

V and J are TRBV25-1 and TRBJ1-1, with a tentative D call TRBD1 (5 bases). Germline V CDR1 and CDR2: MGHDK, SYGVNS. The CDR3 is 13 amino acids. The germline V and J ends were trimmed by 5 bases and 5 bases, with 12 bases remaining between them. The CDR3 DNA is TGTGCCAGCAGTCCCGCGGGGGGAACTGAAGCTTTCTTT. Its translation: CASSPAGGTEAFF.

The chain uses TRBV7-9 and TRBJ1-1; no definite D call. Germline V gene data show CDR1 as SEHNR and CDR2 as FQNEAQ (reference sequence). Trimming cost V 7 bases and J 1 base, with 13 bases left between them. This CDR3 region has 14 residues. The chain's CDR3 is CASNSMVRNTEAFF. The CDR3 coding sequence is TGTGCCAGCAACTCTATGGTACGGAACACTGAAGCTTTCTTT.

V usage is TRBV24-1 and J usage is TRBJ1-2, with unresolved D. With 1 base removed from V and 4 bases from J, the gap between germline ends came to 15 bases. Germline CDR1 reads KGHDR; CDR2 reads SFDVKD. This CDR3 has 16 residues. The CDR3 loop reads CATSDFKRGTFYGYTF. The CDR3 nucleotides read TGTGCCACCAGTGATTTTAAACGGGGAACCTTCTATGGCTACACCTTC.

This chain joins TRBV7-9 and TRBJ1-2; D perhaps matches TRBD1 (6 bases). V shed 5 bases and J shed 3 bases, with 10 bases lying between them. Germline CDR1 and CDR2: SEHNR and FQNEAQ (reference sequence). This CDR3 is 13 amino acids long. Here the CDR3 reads CASSRDNDYGYTF. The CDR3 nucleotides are TGTGCCAGCAGCCGGGACAACGACTATGGCTACACCTTC.

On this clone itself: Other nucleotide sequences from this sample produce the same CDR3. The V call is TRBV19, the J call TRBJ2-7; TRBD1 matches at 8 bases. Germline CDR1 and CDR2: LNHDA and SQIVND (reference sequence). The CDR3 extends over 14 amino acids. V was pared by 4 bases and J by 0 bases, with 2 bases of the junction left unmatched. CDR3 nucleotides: TGTGCCAGTAGTAGACAGGGGTCCTCCTACGAGCAGTACTTC. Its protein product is CASSRQGSSYEQYF.

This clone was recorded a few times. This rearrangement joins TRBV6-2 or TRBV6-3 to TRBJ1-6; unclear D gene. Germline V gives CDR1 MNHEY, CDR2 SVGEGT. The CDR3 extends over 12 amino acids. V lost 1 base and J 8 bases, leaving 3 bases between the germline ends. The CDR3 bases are TGTGCCAGCAGTTACTTATATTCACCCCTCCACTTT. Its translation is CASSYLYSPLHF.

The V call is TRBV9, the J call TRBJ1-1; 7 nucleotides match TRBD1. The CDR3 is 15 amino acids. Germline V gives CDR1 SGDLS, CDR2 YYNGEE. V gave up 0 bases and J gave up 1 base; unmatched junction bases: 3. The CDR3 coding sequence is TGTGCCAGCAGCGTAGGTGGGACAGCGAACACTGAAGCTTTCTTT. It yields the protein CASSVGGTANTEAFF.

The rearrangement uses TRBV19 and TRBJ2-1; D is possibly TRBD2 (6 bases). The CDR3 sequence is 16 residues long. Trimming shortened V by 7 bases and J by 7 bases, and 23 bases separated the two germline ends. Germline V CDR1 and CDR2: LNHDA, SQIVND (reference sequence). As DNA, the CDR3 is TGTGCCAGTAATCGGGAGTTCGGGGCGGGGCTTAATGAGCAGTTCTTC. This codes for CASNREFGAGLNEQFF. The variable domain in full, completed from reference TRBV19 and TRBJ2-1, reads DGGITQSPKYLFRKEGQNVTLSCEQNLNHDAMYWYRQDPGQGLRLIYYSQIVNDFQKGDIAEGYSVSREKKESFPLTVTSAQKNPTAFYLCASNREFGAGLNEQFFGPGTRLTVL.

The CDR3 sequence: CASSLDGGRVAGELFF. The CDR3, as DNA: TGCGCCAGCAGCTTGGACGGCGGGAGGGTCGCCGGGGAGCTGTTTTTT. The J gene is TRBJ2-2, the V gene TRBV5-1; TRBD2 matches at 9 bases. The CDR3 is 16 amino acids. Germline V gene data show CDR1 as SGHRS and CDR2 as YFSETQ. The V segment lost 0 bases and the J segment 6 bases; nucleotides outside the gene matches: 6.

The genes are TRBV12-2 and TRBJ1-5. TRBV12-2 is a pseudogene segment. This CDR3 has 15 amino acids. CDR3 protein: CASRLAREEGQPQHF. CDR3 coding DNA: TGTGCAAGTCGCTTAGCGCGGGAGGAGGGTCAGCCCCAGCATTTT.

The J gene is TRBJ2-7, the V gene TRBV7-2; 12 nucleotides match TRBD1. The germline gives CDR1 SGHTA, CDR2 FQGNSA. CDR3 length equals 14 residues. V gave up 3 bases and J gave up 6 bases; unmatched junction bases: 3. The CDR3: CASSLGQGALEQYF. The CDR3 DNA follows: TGTGCCAGCAGCTTGGGACAGGGGGCACTCGAGCAGTACTTC.

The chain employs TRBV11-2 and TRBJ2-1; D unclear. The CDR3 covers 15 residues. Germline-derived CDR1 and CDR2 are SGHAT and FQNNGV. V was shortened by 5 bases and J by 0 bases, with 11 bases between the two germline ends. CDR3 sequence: CASSPRRSSYNEQFF. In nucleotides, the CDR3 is TGTGCCAGCAGCCCCCGACGGAGCTCCTACAATGAGCAGTTCTTC.

The CDR3 DNA sequence: TGTGCCAGCAGCCCCGGGACATTCACCGGGGAGCTGTTTTTT. This codes for CASSPGTFTGELFF. The V gene is TRBV11-2, the J gene TRBJ2-2; D possibly corresponds to TRBD1 (6 bases). V lost 5 bases and J lost 4, with 11 bases in between. Germline V gene lookup returns CDR1 SGHAT and CDR2 FQNNGV. The CDR3 runs to 14 residues. Drawing the rest from reference TRBV11-2 and TRBJ2-2, the complete variable domain is EAGVAQSPRYKIIEKRQSVAFWCNPISGHATLYWYQQILGQGPKLLIQFQNNGVVDDSQLPKDRFSAERLKGVDSTLKIQPAKLEDSAVYLCASSPGTFTGELFFGEGSRLTVL.

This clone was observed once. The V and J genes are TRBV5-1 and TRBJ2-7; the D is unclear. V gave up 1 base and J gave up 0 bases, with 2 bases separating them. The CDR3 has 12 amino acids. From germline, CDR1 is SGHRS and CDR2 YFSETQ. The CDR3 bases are TGCGCCAGCAGCTTGAACTCCTACGAGCAGTACTTC. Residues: CASSLNSYEQYF. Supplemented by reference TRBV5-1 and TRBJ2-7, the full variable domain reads KAGVTQTPRYLIKTRGQQVTLSCSPISGHRSVSWYQQTPGQGLQFLFEYFSETQRNKGNFPGRFSGRQFSNSRSEMNVSTLELGDSALYLCASSLNSYEQYFGPGTRLTVT.

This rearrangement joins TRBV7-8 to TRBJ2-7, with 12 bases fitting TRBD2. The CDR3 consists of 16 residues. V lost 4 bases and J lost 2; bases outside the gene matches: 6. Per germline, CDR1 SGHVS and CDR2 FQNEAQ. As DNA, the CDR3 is TGTGCCAGCAGCTCCCTACGACTAGCGGGGGCCTACGAGCAGTACTTC. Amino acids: CASSSLRLAGAYEQYF.

In DNA form, the CDR3 reads TGTGCCAGCAGCTATGACAGTAACACTGAAGCTTTCTTT. Translating it yields CASSYDSNTEAFF. The chain carries TRBV9 and TRBJ1-1, with TRBD1 as a possible D gene (5 bases). The V gene's germline CDR1 is SGDLS and CDR2 YYNGEE. V lost 4 bases, J lost 2 bases, and 9 bases lay in between. This CDR3 spans 13 amino acids.

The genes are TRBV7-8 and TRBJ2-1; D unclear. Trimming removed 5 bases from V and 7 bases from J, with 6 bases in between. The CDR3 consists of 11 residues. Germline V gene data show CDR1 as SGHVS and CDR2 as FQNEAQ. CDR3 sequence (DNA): TGTGCCAGCAGCCCCAGGAATGAGCAGTTCTTC. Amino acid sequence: CASSPRNEQFF.

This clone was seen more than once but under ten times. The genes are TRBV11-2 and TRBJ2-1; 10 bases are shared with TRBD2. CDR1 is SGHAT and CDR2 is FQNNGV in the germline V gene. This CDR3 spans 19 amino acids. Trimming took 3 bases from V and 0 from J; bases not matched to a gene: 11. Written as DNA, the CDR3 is TGTGCCAGCAGCTTTGGTCCAGCGGGAGGGCCTAGCTCCTACAATGAGCAGTTCTTC. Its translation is CASSFGPAGGPSSYNEQFF.

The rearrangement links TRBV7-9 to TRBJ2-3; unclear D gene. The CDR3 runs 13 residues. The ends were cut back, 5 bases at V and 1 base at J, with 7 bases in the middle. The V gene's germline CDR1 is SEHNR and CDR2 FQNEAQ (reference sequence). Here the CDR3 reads CASSVPGTDTQYF. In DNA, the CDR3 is TGTGCCAGCAGCGTCCCGGGCACAGATACGCAGTATTTT.

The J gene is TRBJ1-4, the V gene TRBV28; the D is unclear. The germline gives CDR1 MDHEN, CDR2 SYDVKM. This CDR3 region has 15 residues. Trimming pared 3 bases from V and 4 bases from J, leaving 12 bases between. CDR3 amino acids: CASSFGGLGNEKLFF. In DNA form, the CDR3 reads TGTGCCAGCAGTTTCGGAGGGCTGGGTAATGAAAAACTGTTTTTT.

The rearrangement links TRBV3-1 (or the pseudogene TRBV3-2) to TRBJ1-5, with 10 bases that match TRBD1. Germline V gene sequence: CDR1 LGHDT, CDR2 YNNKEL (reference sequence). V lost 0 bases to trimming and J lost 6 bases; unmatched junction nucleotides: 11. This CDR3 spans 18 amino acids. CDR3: CASSQDVPGQGGVQPQHF. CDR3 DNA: TGTGCCAGCAGCCAAGATGTTCCCGGACAGGGGGGGGTTCAGCCCCAGCATTTT.

CDR3: CASRGQKEIYGYTF. The CDR3 DNA sequence: TGTGCCAGCCGCGGGCAAAAGGAGATCTATGGCTACACCTTC. V and J are TRBV18 and TRBJ1-2; D gene uncertain. Trimming cost V 8 bases and J 4 bases, with 17 bases left between them. Per the germline V gene, CDR1 is KGHSH and CDR2 is LQKENI. This CDR3 is 14 amino acids long.

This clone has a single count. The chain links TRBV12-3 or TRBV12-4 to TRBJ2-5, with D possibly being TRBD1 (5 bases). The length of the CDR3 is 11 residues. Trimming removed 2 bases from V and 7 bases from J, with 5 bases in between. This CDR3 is CASSLQGTQYF. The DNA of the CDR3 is TGTGCCAGCAGTTTACAGGGGACCCAGTACTTC.

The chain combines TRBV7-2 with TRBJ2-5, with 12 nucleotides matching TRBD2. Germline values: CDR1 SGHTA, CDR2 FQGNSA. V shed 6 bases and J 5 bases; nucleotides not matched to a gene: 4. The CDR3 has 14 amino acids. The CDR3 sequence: CASRRGLAGETQYF. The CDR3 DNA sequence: TGTGCCAGCAGACGGGGACTAGCGGGCGAGACCCAGTACTTC.

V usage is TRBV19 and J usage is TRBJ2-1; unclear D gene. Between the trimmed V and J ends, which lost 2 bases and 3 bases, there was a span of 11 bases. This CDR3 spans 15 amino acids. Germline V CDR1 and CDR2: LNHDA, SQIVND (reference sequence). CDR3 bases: TGTGCCAGTAGTATAACAGAACCCAACTACAATGAGCAGTTCTTC. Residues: CASSITEPNYNEQFF.

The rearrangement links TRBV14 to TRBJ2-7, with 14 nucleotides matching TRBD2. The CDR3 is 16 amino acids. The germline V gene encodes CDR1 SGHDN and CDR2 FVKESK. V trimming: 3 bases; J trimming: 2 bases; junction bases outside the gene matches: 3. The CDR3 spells CASSQGLAGVTYEQYF. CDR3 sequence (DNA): TGTGCCAGCAGCCAGGGACTAGCGGGAGTAACCTACGAGCAGTACTTC.